Listed below are T cell receptor beta chains from one sample, sequenced in a study of blood T cell repertoires in COVID-19. Using immunoSEQ multiplex PCR, the repertoire was profiled, and TCRdb retains in-frame clones only, with some absent. Among about 260,000 clones listed, less than 85% were seen once. Sample: peripheral blood. Receptor source: a man aged 55 to 70 who had recovered from COVID-19. CDR3s include the opening cysteine and the closing phenylalanine or tryptophan. The D gene is left open where the match is weak. Size is stated for part of the rows, as once, few or many counts, or as a class when the clone is expanded.

>TRBJ2-6|NA|NA|TRBV30
TGTGCCTGGGCGAGCTCTGGGGCCAACGTCCTGACTTTC
CAWASSGANVLTF
>TRBJ2-7|NA|TRBD1|TRBV18
TGTGCCAGCTCACCGGTTACCCCCGGGACAGGAGGCCCCTACGAGCAGTACTTC
CASSPVTPGTGGPYEQYF
>TRBJ2-7|NA|NA|TRBV2
TGTGCCAGCAGCCCCACTGTACTAGCTGGCGGCGAGCAGTACTTC
CASSPTVLAGGEQYF
>TRBJ2-3|NA|NA|TRBV6-5
TGTGCCAGCAGCAGAAACACAGATACGCAGTATTTT
CASSRNTDTQYF
>TRBJ1-5|NA|TRBD1|TRBV5-5
TGTGCCAGCAGTCCCACTTCGACAGGGTGGAATCAGCCCCAGCATTTT
CASSPTSTGWNQPQHF
>TRBJ2-7|NA|TRBD1|TRBV11-3
TGTGCCAGCAGCGAGGGACAGGGGAGAAGCGAGCAGTACTTC
CASSEGQGRSEQYF
>TRBJ2-2|NA|TRBD2|TRBV15
TGTGCCACCAGCCGCTCAAGCGGGGGCGGTATCGGGGAGCTGTTTTTT
CATSRSSGGGIGELFF
>TRBJ2-1|NA|TRBD2|TRBV20-1
TGCAGTGCTAGTCCCCCCAGCGGGAGGAACACCTACAATGAGCAGTTCTTC
CSASPPSGRNTYNEQFF
>TRBJ1-1|NA|TRBD1|TRBV5-1
TGCGCCAGCAGCATCGGACAGGGGGAAGCTTTCTTT
CASSIGQGEAFF
>TRBJ2-1|NA|NA|TRBV11-2
TGTGCCAGCAGCTTCAGGTCAGGGGCGGCGAATGAGCAGTTCTTC
CASSFRSGAANEQFF
>TRBJ2-7|few|NA|TRBV18
TGTGCCAGCTCACCACGTCGGAGCTCCTACGAGCAGTACTTC
CASSPRRSSYEQYF
>TRBJ2-2|NA|TRBD2|TRBV11-3
TGTGCCAGCAGCTTAGATCTCTCGGGGGGGAACACCGGGGAGCTGTTTTTT
CASSLDLSGGNTGELFF
>TRBJ2-1|NA|TRBD2|TRBV27
TGTGCCAGCAGTAGGACTAGCGGGAGGATAAGCTCCTACAATGAGCAGTTCTTC
CASSRTSGRISSYNEQFF
>TRBJ2-1|NA|TRBD2|TRBV24-1
TGTGCCACCAGTGAACAGCGGGGCTCCTACAATGAGCAGTTCTTC
CATSEQRGSYNEQFF
>TRBJ2-1|NA|TRBD2|TRBV5-1
TGCGCCAGCAGCTTGGTGCTAGCGGGAAGGGGCGGCAATGAGCAGTTCTTC
CASSLVLAGRGGNEQFF
>TRBJ1-2|NA|TRBD1|TRBV7-9
TGTGCCAGCGAGCTCGGGACAGGGGTAGGCTACACCTTC
CASELGTGVGYTF
>TRBJ2-7|NA|TRBD2|TRBV10-3
TGTGCCATCAGTGCGTCCGGGACTAGCGCCGAGCAGTACTTC
CAISASGTSAEQYF
>TRBJ1-6|NA|NA|TRBV6-5
TGTGCCAGCAAGGTCTCGGGTCAGAATTCACCCCTCCACTTT
CASKVSGQNSPLHF
>TRBJ1-1|NA|NA|TRBV27
TGTGCCAGCAGCGGTTACACTGAAGCTTTCTTT
CASSGYTEAFF
>TRBJ2-1|NA|TRBD1|TRBV5-1
TGCGCCAGCAGCTTGGGGCCGGGACAGGGGGACAATGAGCAGTTCTTC
CASSLGPGQGDNEQFF
>TRBJ2-1|NA|TRBD2|TRBV7-2
TGTGCCAGCAGCCCGGCCGGGGTAGCGGGTTACAATGAGCAGTTCTTC
CASSPAGVAGYNEQFF
>TRBJ2-2|few|TRBD2|TRBV7-9
TGTGCCAGCAACTTATTAGCGGGAGCCGACGGGGAGCTGTTTTTT
CASNLLAGADGELFF
>TRBJ2-3|once|NA|TRBV3-1/TRBV3-2
TGTGCCAGCAGCCATCAACAAAAGGGCCCTGATGGGGACTGGCGGGGCACAGATACGCAGTATTTT
CASSHQQKGPDGDWRGTDTQYF
>TRBJ2-7|NA|TRBD2|TRBV19
TGTGCCAGTAGTATCCGGGGGGACGGAGCCTACGAGCAGTACTTC
CASSIRGDGAYEQYF
>TRBJ2-7|NA|TRBD2|TRBV7-2
TGTGCCAGCAGCCCGGCCTCGGGACTAGCGGGTGAGCAGTACTTC
CASSPASGLAGEQYF
>TRBJ2-5|once|NA|TRBV5-4
TGTGCCAGCAGCGCCGTTGGCCGTCAAGAGACCCAGTACTTC
CASSAVGRQETQYF
>TRBJ2-7|NA|TRBD1|TRBV9
TGTGCCAGCAGCGCCCGGACAGGCGGGTCCTACGAGCAGTACTTC
CASSARTGGSYEQYF
>TRBJ1-2|NA|NA|TRBV7-9
TGTGCCAGTTCTACTATGTTGGTCTACACCTTC
CASSTMLVYTF
>TRBJ1-2|NA|NA|TRBV10-3
TGTGCCATCAGTGAGTCCAGTCACAACTATGGCTACACCTTC
CAISESSHNYGYTF
>TRBJ2-2|NA|TRBD2|TRBV7-6
TGTGCCAGCAGCACCGTAGCGGGAGAGCGCACCGGGGAGCTGTTTTTT
CASSTVAGERTGELFF
>TRBJ2-1|NA|NA|TRBV2
TGTGCCAGCAGTGAAACGGGAATTTCCTACAATGAGCAGTTCTTC
CASSETGISYNEQFF
>TRBJ1-1|NA|TRBD1|TRBV6-6
TGTGCCAGCGTTGGGACAGGGGGGACTGAAGCTTTCTTT
CASVGTGGTEAFF
>TRBJ2-7|once|NA|TRBV14
TGTGCCAGCAGCAAGACCACGGCAGGAGGGTACGAGCAGTACTTC
CASSKTTAGGYEQYF
>TRBJ2-3|NA|NA|TRBV19
TGTGCCAGTAGTATTAGACAGGCCACAGATACGCAGTATTTT
CASSIRQATDTQYF
>TRBJ1-6|NA|TRBD1|TRBV24-1
TGTGCCACCAGGTACTACCCCAACAGGGGAACCACCCTCCACTTT
CATRYYPNRGTTLHF
>TRBJ2-2|NA|TRBD1|TRBV7-9
TGTGCCAGCAGCAAACCCGGGACAGGGCCTGGGGGCACCGGGGAGCTGTTTTTT
CASSKPGTGPGGTGELFF
>TRBJ1-1|NA|NA|TRBV3-1/TRBV3-2
TGTGCCAGCAGCCAAGACAGTGTCGACACTGAAGCTTTCTTT
CASSQDSVDTEAFF
>TRBJ2-7|NA|NA|TRBV11-2
TGTGCCAGCAGCTTTTTCGGACAGCCCGAGCAGTACTTC
CASSFFGQPEQYF
>TRBJ2-1|once|NA|TRBV7-6
TGTGCCAGCAGCTTAGTCAAGTCGGGGGTGTCTGAGCAGTTCTTC
CASSLVKSGVSEQFF
>TRBJ1-4|NA|TRBD1|TRBV25-1
TGTGCCAGCAGTGCACCGGGACAGGGGTATGAAAAACTGTTTTTT
CASSAPGQGYEKLFF
>TRBJ2-7|NA|NA|TRBV6-1
TGTGCCAGCAGTGAAGTCAGGGGTGGGCAGTACTTC
CASSEVRGGQYF
>TRBJ2-7|few|TRBD1|TRBV5-1
TGCGCCAGCAGCCCGGGGACAGGAACCTACGAGCAGTACTTC
CASSPGTGTYEQYF
>TRBJ2-5|NA|TRBD2|TRBV10-1
TGCGCCAGCAGTGAGTCCTCAACTAGCGGGAGTTATCCCCACCCAATTCAAGAGACCCAGTACTTC
CASSESSTSGSYPHPIQETQYF
>TRBJ2-1|NA|NA|TRBV5-1
TGCGCCAGCAGCTCCCAAAGGGGCGTCAATGAGCAGTTCTTC
CASSSQRGVNEQFF
>TRBJ1-5|NA|NA|TRBV28
TGTGCCAGCTTCCCCGGAAGGGGTAGGAATCAGCCCCAGCATTTT
CASFPGRGRNQPQHF
>TRBJ2-1|NA|TRBD2|TRBV5-6
TGTGCCAGCAGCTTTAAAGCTAGCGGGTTCAATGAGCAGTTCTTC
CASSFKASGFNEQFF
>TRBJ2-7|NA|TRBD1|TRBV28
TGTGCCAGCAGTCCCAGGGACAGGGCCAACTACGAGCAGTACTTC
CASSPRDRANYEQYF
>TRBJ2-7|NA|TRBD1|TRBV5-1
TGCGCCAGCAGCGTGGGGACAGGGTGGGGCTCATACGAGCAGTACTTC
CASSVGTGWGSYEQYF
>TRBJ2-5|NA|TRBD2|TRBV5-1
TGCGCCAGCAGCTTGGAGAGTCTAGCGGGAGTCGTGGGCCAAGAGACCCAGTACTTC
CASSLESLAGVVGQETQYF
>TRBJ2-1|NA|TRBD2|TRBV2
TGTGCCAGCAGTGGGACTAGCGGCTACAATGAGCAGTTCTTC
CASSGTSGYNEQFF
>TRBJ2-1|NA|TRBD2|TRBV6-5
TGTGCCAGCAGACCGACTAGCGGGAGAAACAATGAGCAGTTCTTC
CASRPTSGRNNEQFF
>TRBJ2-5|NA|NA|TRBV5-4
TGTGCCAGCAGCTTTGGAGGCGGTCAGTTGGAAGAGACCCAGTACTTC
CASSFGGGQLEETQYF
>TRBJ1-1|NA|NA|TRBV5-4
TGTGCCAGCAGCTTTCCCGGGGTCACTGAAGCTTTCTTT
CASSFPGVTEAFF
>TRBJ1-1|NA|TRBD1|TRBV27
TGTGCCAGCAACACAGGGGGCGGGTTATCGACTGAAGCTTTCTTT
CASNTGGGLSTEAFF